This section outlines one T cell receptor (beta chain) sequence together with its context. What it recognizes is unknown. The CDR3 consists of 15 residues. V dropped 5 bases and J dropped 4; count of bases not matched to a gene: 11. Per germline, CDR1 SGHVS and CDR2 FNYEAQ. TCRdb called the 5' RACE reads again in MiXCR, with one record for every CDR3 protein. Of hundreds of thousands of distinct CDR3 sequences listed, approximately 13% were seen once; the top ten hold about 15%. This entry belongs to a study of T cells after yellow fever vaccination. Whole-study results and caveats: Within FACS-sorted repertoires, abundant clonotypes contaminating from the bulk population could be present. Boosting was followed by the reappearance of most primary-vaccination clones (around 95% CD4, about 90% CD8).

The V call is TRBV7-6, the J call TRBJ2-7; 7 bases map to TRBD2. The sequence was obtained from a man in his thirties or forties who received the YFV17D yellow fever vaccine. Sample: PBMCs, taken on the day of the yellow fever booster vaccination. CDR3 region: CASSISGAGIYEQYF. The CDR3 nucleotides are TGTGCCAGCAGCATCAGCGGGGCGGGTATTTACGAGCAGTACTTC.